The text below deals with one TCR beta chain. What it recognizes is unknown. CD45RO-negative, CCR7-positively selected cells formed the naive CD8 fraction, excluding terminally differentiated effector memory CD45RA+ cells. The CDR3 spans 14 residues. The V and J ends lost 10 bases and 7 bases, in that order; junction bases with no gene match: 14. Germline V gene data show CDR1 as MGHRA and CDR2 as YSYEKL. These data belong to a study of shared clonotypes between healthy human individuals. Some clones are missing from TCRdb's copy, which holds only in-frame ones; the method was immunoSEQ multiplex PCR. The data hold roughly 2.1 million clones, with about 93% observed a single time. Whole-study results and caveats: The small donor group covered limited genetic and exposure diversity.

The TCR comes from a man aged 18 to 35 in good health. Some clones in this sample may be carry-over from other donors' samples. Sequencing used naive CD8+ T cells from PBMCs. The rearrangement uses TRBV4-1 and TRBJ1-2, with 8 bases matching TRBD1. Here the CDR3 DNA reads TGCGCCACCCAGGGGGTGCAGGGGGCCCGTGGCTACACCTTC. Amino acid sequence: CATQGVQGARGYTF.